This T cell receptor beta chain was recovered during a study of post-analysis software for immune sequencing data. Overall study: Disease trajectories encompassed relapsing-remitting, secondary progressive and progressive-relapsing multiple sclerosis.

General study points: The five TRBV segments detected at higher frequency in patients than in controls included TRBV5-6, TRBV5-1 and TRBV20-1. Compared against controls, patients with multiple sclerosis displayed significantly lower normalized Chao1 diversity.

cDNA libraries of TCR beta carried unique molecular identifiers. TCRdb processed the PCR reads anew with MiXCR; each CDR3 protein has one entry. The data show around 500,000 distinct CDR3 sequences, with under 40% seen just once and approximately 6% held by the top ten. CDR1 is MNHEY and CDR2 is SVGAGI in the germline V gene. The CDR3 runs 13 residues. Between the trimmed V and J ends, which lost 7 bases and 6 bases, there was a span of 14 bases. Comments on this clonotype: The antigen remains undetermined.

This chain connects TRBV6-5 to TRBJ2-3; TRBD1 or TRBD2 may be the D gene (5 bases each). This clonotype was sampled from a girl aged 2-17 years with multiple sclerosis. Sequences were obtained from blood. The CDR3 loop is CASKWGPGDTQYF. CDR3 coding DNA: TGTGCCAGCAAATGGGGCCCGGGGGATACGCAGTATTTT.